Reported below is one TCR beta chain. Its antigen is unknown. Trimming took 3 bases from V and 7 from J; bases not matched to a gene: 7. Germline assignment: CDR1 SGHTA and CDR2 FQGNSA. The CDR3 totals 15 residues. These data are taken from a study of cytomegalovirus exposure and HLA in healthy donors. Across the whole study: The Caucasian-associated ancestry cluster held around four fifths of roughly 370 genotyped donors.

PCR employed 60 Vbeta and 13 Jbeta primers. Measured with immunoSEQ multiplex PCR; TCRdb has only the in-frame clones, and not every one. Of roughly 150,000 clones listed, about 70% are singletons. Study findings and constraints: Donor immune exposure was known only as CMV serostatus. Among donors in an Asian-associated ancestry cluster, a later analysis reportedly found fewer N-insertions than the roughly 650-donor mean. Reported results showed that the classifier diagnosed cytomegalovirus status with high specificity and sensitivity.

Sequenced material: PBMCs. The J gene is TRBJ2-1, the V gene TRBV7-2, with TRBD2 matching over 9 bases. This receptor was identified in a male donor in good health and CMV-seronegative. The CDR3 region is CASSFHSGSKNEQFF. The CDR3 DNA follows: TGTGCCAGCAGCTTTCATAGCGGGAGTAAGAATGAGCAGTTCTTC.